What follows is one TCR beta chain and its context. Only a few counts were recorded for this clonotype. No antigen is known for it. Nothing much larger sits one base from this clone, and base qualities are not available. This sample is part of a study of spatial heterogeneity in lung cancer (dated by TCRdb to between 2019 and 2020). Context from the whole study: Samples were obtained from 65 to 90 patients with early-stage, untreated non-small cell lung cancer from the lung TRACERx cohort. In the raw uncorrected reads, each unique combination of TCR and UMI appeared on average more than ten times. Beta-chain transcripts were consistently detected in greater numbers than alpha-chain transcripts, which likely reflects a higher abundance of beta-chain transcripts. Follow-up PBMC samples were sequenced whenever available, with a median time to follow-up of around 24 months after resection. The study quantitatively compared TCR alpha and beta repertoires across multiple tumor regions, matched nontumor lung and blood in non-small cell lung cancer. At surgery, both alpha and beta chains were TCR-sequenced in 200 to 250 tumor regions, roughly 64 matched nontumor lung samples and 50 to 60 PBMC samples. The study linked features of the TCR repertoire to counts of nonsynonymous mutations, which were determined by whole-exome sequencing of tumor tissue.

The sample's time point, from its label and the paper: blood at routine non-recurrence follow-up after resection. Without any cell sorting, TCR sequencing was performed on whole RNA extracted either from tumor and nontumor lung tissue or from cryopreserved PBMC samples. Only patients with enough RNA available from two or more tumor regions were chosen for TCR sequencing. The protocol used for the library was 5' RACE. The sample was run on a NextSeq 500. The TCR library protocol attached a unique molecular identifier to each TCR cDNA molecule to allow correction of PCR and sequencing errors. Concerning the study's data processing: Decombinator tools were used for TCR identification, UMI-based error correction and CDR3 extraction. TCRs above a frequency of 2 per 1,000, corresponding to the top 1% of the tumor frequency distribution, were defined as expanded. Renyi diversity was calculated using the R vegan package after each repertoire was subsampled 100 times to 5,000 TCRs. CDR3 similarity networks were built from amino acid triplet string-kernel similarity, connecting CDR3s with pairwise similarity above 0.82. Through fastp at Q25 and MiXCR, TCRdb rebuilt clones from the public reads, retaining in-frame beta chains. Rows are unified per CDR3 protein, each entry keeping the most common DNA and genes. The V and J calls follow TCRdb's processing rather than the paper's. Present in this sample are around 120,000 distinct CDR3 sequences, less than 15% of which were seen just once. Approximately 17% of the sample belongs to the ten largest clones.

General study outcomes and caveats: Ubiquitous expanded tumor TCRs were found in blood more often at tumor resection than at routine follow-up. Only around 14 patients were included in the comparisons of baseline and follow-up blood repertoires. Additional single-cell paired TCR alpha and beta sequencing was considered necessary to confirm, at a functional level, the hypothesis that regional TCRs recognize regional mutations.

Taken from the germline V gene, the CDR1 and CDR2 loops are SGHTA and FQGNSA. Counted from cysteine to phenylalanine, this CDR3 has 14 amino acids. Kept here is only the CDR3 DNA, which spans 42 bases and is read in frame from base 1. V is pared back by 1 base and J by 7 bases, with 11 bases lying between the germline termini. Specimen: PBMCs, collected at follow-up. The chain couples TRBV7-2 to TRBJ1-5, with the D segment identity uncertain. The receptor's source is a male donor with early-stage non-small cell lung cancer. The DNA sequence is TGTGCCAGCAGCTTAGGACACAACATACAGCCCCAGCATTTT. Its amino acids are CASSLGHNIQPQHF.